This record covers a single T cell receptor (beta chain). RNA was extracted and reverse transcribed into cDNA as the sequencing template. The repertoire was sequenced with immunoSEQ multiplex PCR; TCRdb's copy has only in-frame clones and lacks some. The sample includes around 190,000 clones, about 56% seen only once; the top ten take over 4%. This sample is drawn from a study of CD8+ T cells in alopecia areata. This receptor was identified in a human donor in good health. The sample taken for sequencing was CD8+ T cells sorted from blood.

CDR3 protein: CASSSWRGGDEQFF. In nucleotides, the CDR3 is TGTGCCAGCAGCTCATGGAGAGGGGGCGATGAGCAGTTCTTC. This rearrangement joins TRBV7-6 to TRBJ2-1; 7 nucleotides match TRBD1. Germline CDR1 reads SGHVS; CDR2 reads FNYEAQ. The CDR3 loop spans 14 amino acids. The junction had 8 bases not matched to a gene; V was cut back by 4 bases and J by 8 bases.